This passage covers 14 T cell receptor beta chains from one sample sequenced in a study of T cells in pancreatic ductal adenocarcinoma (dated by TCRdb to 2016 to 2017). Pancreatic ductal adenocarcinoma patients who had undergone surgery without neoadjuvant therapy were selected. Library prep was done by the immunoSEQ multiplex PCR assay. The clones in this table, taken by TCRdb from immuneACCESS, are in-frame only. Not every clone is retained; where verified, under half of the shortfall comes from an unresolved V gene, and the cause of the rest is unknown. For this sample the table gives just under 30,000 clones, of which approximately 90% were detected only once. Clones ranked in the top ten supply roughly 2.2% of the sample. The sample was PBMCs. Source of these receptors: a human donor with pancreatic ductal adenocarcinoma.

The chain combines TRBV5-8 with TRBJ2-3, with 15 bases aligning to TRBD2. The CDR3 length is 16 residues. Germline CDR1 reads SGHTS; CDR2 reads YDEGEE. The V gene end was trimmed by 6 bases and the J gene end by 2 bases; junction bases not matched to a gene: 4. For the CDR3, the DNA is TGTGCCAGCAAGGGACTAGCGGGAGGCGTCACAGATACGCAGTATTTT. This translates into CASKGLAGGVTDTQYF.

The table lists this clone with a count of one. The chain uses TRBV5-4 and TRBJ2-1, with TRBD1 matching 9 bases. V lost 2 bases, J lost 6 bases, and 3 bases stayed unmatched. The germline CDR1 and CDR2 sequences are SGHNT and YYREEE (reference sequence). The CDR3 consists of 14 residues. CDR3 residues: CASSFGGQGNEQFF. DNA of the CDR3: TGTGCCAGCAGCTTTGGGGGACAGGGCAATGAGCAGTTCTTC.

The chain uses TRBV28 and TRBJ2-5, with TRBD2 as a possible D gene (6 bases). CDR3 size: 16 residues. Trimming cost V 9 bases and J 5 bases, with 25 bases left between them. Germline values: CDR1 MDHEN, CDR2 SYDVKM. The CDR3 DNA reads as TGTGCCAGTCGATCTCGGGACTCGAGAGGGTGGGAGACCCAGTACTTC. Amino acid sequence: CASRSRDSRGWETQYF.

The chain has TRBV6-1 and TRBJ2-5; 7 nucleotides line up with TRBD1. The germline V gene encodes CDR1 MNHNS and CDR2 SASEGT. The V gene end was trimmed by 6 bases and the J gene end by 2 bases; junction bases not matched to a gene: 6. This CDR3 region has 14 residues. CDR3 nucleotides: TGTGCCAGCAGGGTCGACAGGGAGCAAGAGACCCAGTACTTC. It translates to CASRVDREQETQYF.

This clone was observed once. CDR3 region: CASSPKAGPYYGYTF. CDR3 DNA: TGTGCCAGCAGCCCTAAGGCAGGTCCCTACTATGGCTACACCTTC. The chain employs TRBV6-5 and TRBJ1-2, with unresolved D. The length of the CDR3 is 15 residues. Per germline, CDR1 MNHEY and CDR2 SVGAGI. Trimming pared 6 bases from V and 3 bases from J, leaving 17 bases between.

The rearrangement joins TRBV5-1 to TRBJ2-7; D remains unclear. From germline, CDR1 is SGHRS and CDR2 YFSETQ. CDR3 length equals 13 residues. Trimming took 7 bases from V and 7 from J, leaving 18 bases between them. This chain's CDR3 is CASRTTPPWEQYF. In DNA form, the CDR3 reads TGCGCCAGCCGCACGACTCCGCCCTGGGAGCAGTACTTC.

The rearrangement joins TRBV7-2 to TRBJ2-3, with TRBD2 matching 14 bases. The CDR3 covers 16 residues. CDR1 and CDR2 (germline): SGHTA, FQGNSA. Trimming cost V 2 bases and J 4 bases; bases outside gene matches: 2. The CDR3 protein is CASSLRLAGGADTQYF. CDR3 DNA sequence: TGTGCCAGCAGCTTAAGACTAGCGGGAGGGGCAGATACGCAGTATTTT.

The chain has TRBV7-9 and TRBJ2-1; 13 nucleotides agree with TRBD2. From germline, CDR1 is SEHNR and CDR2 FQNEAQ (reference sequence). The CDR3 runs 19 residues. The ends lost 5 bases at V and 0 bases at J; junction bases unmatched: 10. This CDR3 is CASSPLAGGPLYSYNEQFF. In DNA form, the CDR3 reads TGTGCCAGCAGCCCACTAGCGGGAGGGCCACTATACTCCTACAATGAGCAGTTCTTC.

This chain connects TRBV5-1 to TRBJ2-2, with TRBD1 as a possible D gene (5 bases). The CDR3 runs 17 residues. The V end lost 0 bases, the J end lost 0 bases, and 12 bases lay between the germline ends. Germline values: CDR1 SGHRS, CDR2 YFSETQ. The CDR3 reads CASSLGSRVPNTGELFF. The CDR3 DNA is TGCGCCAGCAGCTTGGGAAGCAGGGTTCCGAACACCGGGGAGCTGTTTTTT.

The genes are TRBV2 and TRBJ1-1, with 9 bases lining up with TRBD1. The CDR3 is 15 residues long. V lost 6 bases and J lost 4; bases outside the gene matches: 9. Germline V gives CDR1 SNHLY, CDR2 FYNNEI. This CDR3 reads CASRAADRGGTEAFF. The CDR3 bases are TGTGCCAGCAGAGCTGCGGACAGGGGAGGCACTGAAGCTTTCTTT.

CDR3 residues: CASSWGTGGRETQYF. CDR3 DNA sequence: TGTGCCAGCAGCTGGGGGACAGGGGGGAGAGAGACCCAGTACTTC. The gene calls are TRBV5-8 and TRBJ2-5; 11 bases agree with TRBD1. Germline V gene data show CDR1 as SGHTS and CDR2 as YDEGEE. Trimming removed 3 bases from V and 4 bases from J; junction bases left unmatched: 5. This CDR3 is built from 15 residues.

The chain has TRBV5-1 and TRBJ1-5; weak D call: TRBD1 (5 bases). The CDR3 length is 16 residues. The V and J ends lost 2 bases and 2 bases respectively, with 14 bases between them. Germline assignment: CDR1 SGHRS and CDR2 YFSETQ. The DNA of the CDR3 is TGCGCCAGCAGCTTAGGGGAAGAGTGGGGCAATCAGCCCCAGCATTTT. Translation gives CASSLGEEWGNQPQHF.

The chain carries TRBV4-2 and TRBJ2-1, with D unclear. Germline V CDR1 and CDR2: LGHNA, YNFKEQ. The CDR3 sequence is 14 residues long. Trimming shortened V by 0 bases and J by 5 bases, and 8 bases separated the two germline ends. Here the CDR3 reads CASSQDLSHNEQFF. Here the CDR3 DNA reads TGTGCCAGCAGCCAAGATCTGAGTCACAATGAGCAGTTCTTC.

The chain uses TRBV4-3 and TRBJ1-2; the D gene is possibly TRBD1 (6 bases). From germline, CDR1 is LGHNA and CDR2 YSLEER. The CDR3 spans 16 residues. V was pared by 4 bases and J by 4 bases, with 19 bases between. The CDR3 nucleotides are TGCGCCAGCAGCCCCTCAGTCCTGGGGGCTACCTATGGCTACACCTTC. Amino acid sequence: CASSPSVLGATYGYTF.